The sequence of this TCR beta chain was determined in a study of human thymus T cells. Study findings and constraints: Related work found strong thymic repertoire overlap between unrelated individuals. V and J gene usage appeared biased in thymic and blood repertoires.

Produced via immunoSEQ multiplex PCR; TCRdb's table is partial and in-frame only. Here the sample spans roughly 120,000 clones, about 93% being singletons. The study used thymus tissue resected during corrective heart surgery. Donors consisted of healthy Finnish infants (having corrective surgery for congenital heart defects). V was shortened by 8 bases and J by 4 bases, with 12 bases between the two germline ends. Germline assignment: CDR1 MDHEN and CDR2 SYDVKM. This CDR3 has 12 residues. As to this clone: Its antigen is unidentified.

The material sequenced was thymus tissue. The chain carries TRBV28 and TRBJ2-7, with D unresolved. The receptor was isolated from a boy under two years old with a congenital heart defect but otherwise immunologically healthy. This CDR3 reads CASGIPGYEQYF. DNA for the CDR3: TGTGCCAGCGGCATTCCGGGTTACGAGCAGTACTTC.